Listed below are T cell receptor beta chains from one sample, sequenced in a study of OX40 agonist ivuxolimab in advanced cancers. Produced via immunoSEQ multiplex PCR; TCRdb's table is partial and in-frame only. Of some 47,000 clones in the sample, around 79% are singletons; the top ten hold under 2%. The sample here was CD4+ or CD8+ T cells sorted from blood, taken in a trial of the OX40 agonist ivuxolimab. These receptors were collected from an adult with an advanced solid tumor such as melanoma, head and neck, liver or kidney cancer. The CDR3 runs from the conserved cysteine through the conserved F or W. The order of the fields is CDR3 length, V gene, J gene, clone size, D gene, CDR3 protein, CDR3 DNA. The D gene is left open where the match is weak. Rows may omit the clone size; those that give it use once, few, many or a size class.

17,TRBV5-6,TRBJ2-5,.,TRBD2,CASSSLTSGGARETQYF,TGTGCCAGCAGCTCCCTGACTAGCGGGGGGGCGCGGGAGACCCAGTACTTC
15,TRBV6-6,TRBJ1-6,.,TRBD1,CASSPGQPYNSPLHF,TGTGCCAGCAGCCCGGGACAGCCTTATAATTCACCCCTCCACTTT
15,TRBV15,TRBJ2-5,.,.,CATSRDGGVLETQYF,TGTGCCACCAGCAGAGATGGAGGCGTTCTAGAGACCCAGTACTTC
14,TRBV25-1,TRBJ1-1,.,.,CASSESGVNTEAFF,TGTGCCAGCAGTGAGTCGGGAGTGAACACTGAAGCTTTCTTT
17,TRBV14,TRBJ2-7,few,.,CASSRGGAGLGSHEQYF,TGTGCCAGCAGCCGAGGGGGGGCCGGACTAGGCTCACACGAGCAGTACTTC
14,TRBV5-1,TRBJ2-6,once,.,CASSRTSGANVLTF,TGCGCCAGCAGCCGAACTTCTGGGGCCAACGTCCTGACTTTC
17,TRBV19,TRBJ2-1,.,TRBD1,CASSPYRGTGGYNEQFF,TGTGCCAGTAGCCCTTATAGAGGGACAGGGGGCTACAATGAGCAGTTCTTC
17,TRBV28,TRBJ1-2,.,TRBD1,CASSSPSGGADNYGYTF,TGTGCCAGCAGTTCCCCGTCAGGGGGCGCAGATAACTATGGCTACACCTTC
15,TRBV11-2,TRBJ2-5,few,TRBD1,CASSFTQGARETQYF,TGTGCCAGCAGCTTTACACAGGGGGCCCGGGAGACCCAGTACTTC
12,TRBV4-1,TRBJ2-4,.,.,CASSQGTKERHF,TGCGCCAGCAGCCAAGGTACTAAGGAGCGACACTTC
15,TRBV5-1,TRBJ1-5,.,.,CASSLGSGVNQPQHF,TGCGCCAGCAGCTTGGGATCAGGGGTGAATCAGCCCCAGCATTTT
16,TRBV5-5,TRBJ2-2,.,TRBD2,CASSHGTSANTGELFF,TGTGCCAGCAGTCATGGGACTAGCGCTAACACCGGGGAGCTGTTTTTT
12,TRBV2,TRBJ2-7,.,.,CASRGGSYEQYF,TGTGCCAGCAGGGGGGGTTCCTACGAGCAGTACTTC
16,TRBV7-2,TRBJ1-1,.,.,CASSPVLPHRDRGAFF,TGTGCCAGCAGCCCAGTTCTCCCTCACAGGGATCGTGGAGCTTTCTTT
12,TRBV7-2,TRBJ1-2,.,.,CASSQFNYGYTF,TGTGCCAGCAGCCAATTTAACTATGGCTACACCTTC
15,TRBV4-2,TRBJ2-1,once,TRBD2,CASSQLGLADNEQFF,TGTGCCAGCAGCCAACTTGGACTAGCGGACAATGAGCAGTTCTTC
15,TRBV5-1,TRBJ2-7,.,.,CASSLAGGSTYEQYF,TGCGCCAGCAGCTTGGCCGGCGGTTCCACCTACGAGCAGTACTTC
15,TRBV7-2,TRBJ1-1,.,.,CASSPRLAGQTEAFF,TGTGCCAGCAGCCCAAGGTTAGCAGGCCAAACTGAAGCTTTCTTT
15,TRBV2,TRBJ2-7,.,TRBD1,CASRNRDRGASEQYF,TGTGCCAGCAGAAACCGGGACAGGGGTGCGAGCGAGCAGTACTTC
13,TRBV7-2,TRBJ2-3,.,TRBD2,CASSERETDTQYF,TGTGCCAGCAGTGAGCGGGAGACAGATACGCAGTATTTT
13,TRBV7-2,TRBJ2-2,once,.,CASSPLDTGELFF,TGTGCCAGCAGCCCACTAGACACCGGGGAGCTGTTTTTT
12,TRBV6-5,TRBJ1-6,.,.,CASGLPNSPLHF,TGTGCCAGCGGGCTTCCCAATTCACCCCTCCACTTT
15,TRBV5-5,TRBJ1-1,.,.,CASSLMGRPGTEAFF,TGTGCCAGCAGCTTGATGGGGCGGCCGGGCACTGAAGCTTTCTTT
16,TRBV4-3,TRBJ2-5,.,TRBD2,CASSQDSLAGVETQYF,TGCGCCAGCAGCCAAGATTCACTAGCGGGGGTTGAGACCCAGTACTTC
15,TRBV19,TRBJ2-1,.,.,CASEGQRGTYNEQFF,TGTGCCAGTGAAGGACAGAGGGGTACCTACAATGAGCAGTTCTTC
16,TRBV13,TRBJ1-4,.,TRBD1,CASSFPPGQGNEKLFF,TGTGCCAGCAGCTTCCCTCCAGGACAGGGGAATGAAAAACTGTTTTTT
14,TRBV2,TRBJ1-4,.,.,CASVVGGPGRKLFF,TGTGCCAGCGTCGTCGGGGGTCCAGGACGAAAACTGTTTTTT
14,TRBV11-1,TRBJ2-6,.,.,CASSSGAGANVLTF,TGTGCCAGCAGCTCGGGCGCTGGGGCCAACGTCCTGACTTTC
13,TRBV6-6,TRBJ2-7,.,.,CASSYSPLYEQYF,TGTGCCAGCAGTTACTCCCCGCTCTACGAGCAGTACTTC
14,TRBV6-5,TRBJ1-5,.,TRBD1,CASRTGQGHQPQHF,TGTGCCAGCAGGACAGGACAGGGGCATCAGCCCCAGCATTTT
17,TRBV15,TRBJ1-5,.,.,CATSRDLEGKGNQPQHF,TGTGCCACCAGCAGAGATCTTGAGGGAAAAGGCAATCAGCCCCAGCATTTT
13,TRBV7-3,TRBJ2-1,.,.,CASSLPTLNEQFF,TGTGCCAGCAGCTTACCCACTTTGAATGAGCAGTTCTTC
14,TRBV28,TRBJ2-3,.,.,CASSRDSRTDTQYF,TGTGCCAGCAGTCGGGACTCCCGCACAGATACGCAGTATTTT
16,TRBV6-4,TRBJ2-2,.,TRBD1,CASSGQPTGASGELFF,TGTGCCAGCAGTGGACAGCCGACAGGGGCCTCCGGGGAGCTGTTTTTT
17,TRBV5-8,TRBJ2-2,.,TRBD2,CASRFYHSGRPTGELFF,TGTGCCAGCAGATTTTACCATAGCGGGAGGCCCACCGGGGAGCTGTTTTTT
16,TRBV5-4,TRBJ2-1,.,.,CASSRFLGEASNEQFF,TGTGCCAGCAGTCGGTTTCTGGGGGAGGCTTCCAATGAGCAGTTCTTC
15,TRBV19,TRBJ1-1,.,.,CASSIVSPSHGEAFF,TGTGCCAGTAGTATAGTATCCCCGTCTCACGGTGAAGCTTTCTTT
17,TRBV7-2,TRBJ2-1,.,TRBD2,CASSSGLAGGPGNEQFF,TGTGCCAGCAGCTCCGGGTTAGCGGGAGGGCCAGGGAATGAGCAGTTCTTC
13,TRBV19,TRBJ2-5,.,.,CASSIKGAETQYF,TGTGCCAGTAGTATAAAAGGGGCAGAGACCCAGTACTTC
14,TRBV19,TRBJ1-5,.,TRBD1,CASSTTGGKQPQHF,TGTGCCAGTAGTACCACAGGGGGTAAACAGCCCCAGCATTTT
16,TRBV7-8,TRBJ2-1,few,.,CASSPYAPSSYNEQFF,TGTGCCAGCAGCCCCTACGCGCCGAGCTCCTACAATGAGCAGTTCTTC
15,TRBV7-9,TRBJ1-2,.,TRBD1,CASSLGQGASYGYTF,TGTGCCAGCAGCTTAGGGCAGGGGGCTTCCTATGGCTACACCTTC
14,TRBV9,TRBJ2-7,.,.,CASSVGPTGDEQYF,TGTGCCAGCAGCGTTGGACCTACCGGGGACGAGCAGTACTTC
14,TRBV27,TRBJ1-2,few,.,CASSFRGTYGGYTF,TGTGCCAGCAGTTTTCGCGGGACATACGGTGGCTACACCTTC
18,TRBV15,TRBJ2-1,.,TRBD2,CATSRGLAGASSYNEQFF,TGTGCCACCAGCAGGGGACTAGCGGGGGCCAGCTCCTACAATGAGCAGTTCTTC
15,TRBV19,TRBJ2-3,.,.,CASQGYGNLGDTQYF,TGTGCCAGTCAGGGCTACGGCAACCTAGGAGATACGCAGTATTTT
14,TRBV7-2,TRBJ2-7,once,.,CASSLLFNSLEQYF,TGTGCCAGCAGCTTACTGTTTAATAGTCTCGAGCAGTACTTC
14,TRBV19,TRBJ2-2,.,.,CASLGILNTGELFF,TGTGCCAGCCTAGGGATTTTGAACACCGGGGAGCTGTTTTTT